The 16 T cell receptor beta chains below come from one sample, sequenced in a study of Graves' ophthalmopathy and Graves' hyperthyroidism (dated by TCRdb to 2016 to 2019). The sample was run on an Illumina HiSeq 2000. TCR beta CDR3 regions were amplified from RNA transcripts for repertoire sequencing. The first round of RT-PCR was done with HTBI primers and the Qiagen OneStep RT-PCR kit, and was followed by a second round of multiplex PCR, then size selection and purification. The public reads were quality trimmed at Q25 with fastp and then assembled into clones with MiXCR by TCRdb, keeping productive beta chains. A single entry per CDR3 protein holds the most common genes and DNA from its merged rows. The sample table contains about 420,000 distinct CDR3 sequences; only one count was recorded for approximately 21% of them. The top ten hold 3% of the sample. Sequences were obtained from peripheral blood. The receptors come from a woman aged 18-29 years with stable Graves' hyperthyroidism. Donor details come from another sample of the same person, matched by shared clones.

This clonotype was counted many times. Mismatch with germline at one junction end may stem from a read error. CDR3 coding DNA: TGTGCCACCAATGATAGGGGGGACAGGAGTCCTTACGAGCAGTACTTC. It yields the protein CATNDRGDRSPYEQYF. The genes are TRBV24-1 and TRBJ2-7; 8 nucleotides line up with TRBD1. Germline V gene lookup returns CDR1 KGHDR and CDR2 SFDVKD. This CDR3 has 16 amino acids.

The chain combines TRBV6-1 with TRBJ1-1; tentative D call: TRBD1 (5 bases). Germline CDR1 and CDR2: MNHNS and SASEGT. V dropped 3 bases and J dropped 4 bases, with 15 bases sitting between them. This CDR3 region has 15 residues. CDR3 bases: TGTGCCAGCAGTGACCCGGGGCAGGGAGTCACTGAAGCTTTCTTT. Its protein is CASSDPGQGVTEAFF.

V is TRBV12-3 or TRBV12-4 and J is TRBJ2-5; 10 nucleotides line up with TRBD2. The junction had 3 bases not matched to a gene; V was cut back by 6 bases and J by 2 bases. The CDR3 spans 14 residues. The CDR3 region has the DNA TGTGCCAGCAGAACTAGCGGGGTGCAAGAGACCCAGTACTTC. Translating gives CASRTSGVQETQYF.

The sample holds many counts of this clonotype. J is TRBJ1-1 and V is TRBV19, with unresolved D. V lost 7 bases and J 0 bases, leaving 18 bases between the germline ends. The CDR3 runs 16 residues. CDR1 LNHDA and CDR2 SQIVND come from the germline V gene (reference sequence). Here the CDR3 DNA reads TGTGCCAGTACGTCCGGTCCGGGCCTTTTGAACACTGAAGCTTTCTTT. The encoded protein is CASTSGPGLLNTEAFF.

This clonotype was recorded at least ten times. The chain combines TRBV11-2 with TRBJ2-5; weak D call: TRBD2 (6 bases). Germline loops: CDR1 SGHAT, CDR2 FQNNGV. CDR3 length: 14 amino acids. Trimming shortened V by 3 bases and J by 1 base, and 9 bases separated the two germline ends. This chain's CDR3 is CASSFGGSQETQYF. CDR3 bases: TGTGCCAGCAGCTTTGGAGGGAGCCAAGAGACCCAGTACTTC.

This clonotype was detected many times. The CDR3 DNA reads TGCAGTGCTGGACAGGTAGCTAACTATGGCTACACCTTC. This translates into CSAGQVANYGYTF. The chain is built from TRBV20-1 and TRBJ1-2, with TRBD1 matching over 7 bases. Germline lookup yields CDR1 DFQATT and CDR2 SNEGSKA (reference sequence). The CDR3 is 13 amino acids. V was clipped by 5 bases and J by 0 bases; unmatched bases: 3.

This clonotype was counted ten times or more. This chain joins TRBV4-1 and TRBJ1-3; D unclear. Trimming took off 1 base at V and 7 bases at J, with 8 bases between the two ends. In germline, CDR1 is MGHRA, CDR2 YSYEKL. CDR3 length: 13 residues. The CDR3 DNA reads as TGCGCCAGCAGCCAAGTAACGGCGAACACCATATATTTT. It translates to CASSQVTANTIYF.

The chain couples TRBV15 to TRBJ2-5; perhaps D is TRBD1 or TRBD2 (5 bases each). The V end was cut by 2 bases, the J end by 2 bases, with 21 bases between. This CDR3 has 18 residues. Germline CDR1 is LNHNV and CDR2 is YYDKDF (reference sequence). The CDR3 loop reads CATSRPGPLRRSQETQYF. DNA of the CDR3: TGTGCCACCAGCAGACCGGGGCCTCTGCGCAGATCACAAGAGACCCAGTACTTC.

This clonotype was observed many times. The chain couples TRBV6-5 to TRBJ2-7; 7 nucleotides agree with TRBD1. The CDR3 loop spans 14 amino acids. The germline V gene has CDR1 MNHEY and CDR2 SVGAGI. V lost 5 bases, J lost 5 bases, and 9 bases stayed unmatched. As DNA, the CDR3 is TGTGCCAGCAGTAATAGGGGGCGCATCCACGAGCAGTACTTC. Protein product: CASSNRGRIHEQYF.

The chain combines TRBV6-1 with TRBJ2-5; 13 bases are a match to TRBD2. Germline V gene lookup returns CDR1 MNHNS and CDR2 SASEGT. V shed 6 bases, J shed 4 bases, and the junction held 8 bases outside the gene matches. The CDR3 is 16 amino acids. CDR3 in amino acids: CASRSTSGGAGETQYF. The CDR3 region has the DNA TGTGCCAGCAGGAGCACTAGCGGGGGGGCAGGAGAGACCCAGTACTTC.

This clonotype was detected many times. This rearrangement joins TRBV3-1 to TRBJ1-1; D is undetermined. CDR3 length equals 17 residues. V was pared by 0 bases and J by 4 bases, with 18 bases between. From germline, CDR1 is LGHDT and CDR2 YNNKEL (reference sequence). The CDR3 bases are TGTGCCAGCAGCCAAGAGGTTTTTCCGGGTTTGGGCACTGAAGCTTTCTTT. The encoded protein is CASSQEVFPGLGTEAFF.

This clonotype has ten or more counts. Here the CDR3 reads CASSPGTRPYEQYF. CDR3 nucleotides: TGTGCCAGCAGCCCCGGGACTCGACCCTACGAGCAGTACTTC. V gene TRBV6-2 or TRBV6-3 combines with J gene TRBJ2-7; TRBD2 might be the D (6 bases). CDR3 length equals 14 residues. Trimming stripped 6 bases from V and 2 bases from J, with 14 bases between. CDR1 MNHEY and CDR2 SVGEGT come from the germline V gene.

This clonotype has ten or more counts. The CDR3 region has the DNA TGCAGTGCTGCCAGATCCTCGGCGGTCACCGGGGAGCTGTTTTTT. Its translation: CSAARSSAVTGELFF. The V call is TRBV20-1, the J call TRBJ2-2, with unresolved D. In germline, CDR1 is DFQATT, CDR2 SNEGSKA (reference sequence). Deletions cut 5 bases from V and 4 bases from J, with 17 bases between. The CDR3 is 15 residues long.

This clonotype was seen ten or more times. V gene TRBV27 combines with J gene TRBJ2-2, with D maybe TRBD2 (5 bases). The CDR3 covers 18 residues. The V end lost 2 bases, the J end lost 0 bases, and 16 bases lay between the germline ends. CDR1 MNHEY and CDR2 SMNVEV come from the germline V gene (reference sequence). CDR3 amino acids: CASSLRVAGFANTGELFF. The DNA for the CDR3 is TGTGCCAGCAGTTTAAGGGTTGCGGGCTTTGCGAACACCGGGGAGCTGTTTTTT.

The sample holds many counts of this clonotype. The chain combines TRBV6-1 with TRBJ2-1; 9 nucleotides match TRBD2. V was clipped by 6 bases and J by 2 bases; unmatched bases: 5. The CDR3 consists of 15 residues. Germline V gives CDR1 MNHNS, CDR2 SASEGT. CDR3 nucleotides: TGTGCCAGCAGCATTAGCGGGAGTACCTACAATGAGCAGTTCTTC. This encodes CASSISGSTYNEQFF.

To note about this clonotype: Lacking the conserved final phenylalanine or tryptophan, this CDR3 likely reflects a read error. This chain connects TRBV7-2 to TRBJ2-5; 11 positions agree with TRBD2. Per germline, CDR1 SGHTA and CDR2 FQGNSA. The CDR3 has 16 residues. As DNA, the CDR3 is TGTGACAGCAGCTTAGCAGGGACTAGCGGCCAAGAGACCCAGTACGTC. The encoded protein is CDSSLAGTSGQETQYV.